The 22 T cell receptor beta chains reported below all come from one sample, sequenced in a study of regulatory T cells in long-lasting Graves disease. Time point here: newly diagnosed GD, antithyroid drugs for less than 3 months. Preparation of the TCR library used RNA extracted from PBMCs. TCR beta libraries were built with iRepertoire HTBI primers and Arm-PCR of CDR3 regions. TCRdb processed the multiplex PCR reads anew with MiXCR; each CDR3 protein has one entry. The data contain 350,000 to 550,000 distinct CDR3 sequences, about a sixth of them singletons. This same sample was also part of a study on T cells in Graves' hyperthyroidism and ophthalmopathy.

Sequenced here: peripheral blood mononuclear cells (PBMCs), sampled at new diagnosis, from a patient treated with antithyroid drugs. Receptors originate from a woman aged 18 to 35 with Graves disease.

The chain joins TRBV12-3 or TRBV12-4 to TRBJ2-7; 15 nucleotides line up with TRBD2. CDR3 size: 16 residues. J lost 2 bases, V lost 6 bases, and 5 bases had no gene match. As DNA, the CDR3 is TGTGCCAGCAGCACCGGACTAGCGGGAGGGCCCTACGAGCAGTACTTC. Its protein is CASSTGLAGGPYEQYF.

The V gene is TRBV10-3, the J gene TRBJ2-1; D might be TRBD1 (5 bases). The CDR3 is 16 residues long. Germline V lookup: CDR1 ENHRY, CDR2 SYGVKD. V lost 0 bases, J lost 13 bases, and 22 bases lay in between. The CDR3 bases are TGTGCCATCAGTGAGTCGGGCGTAAGGGGTCAAGAGACCCAGTTCTTC. Encoded protein: CAISESGVRGQETQFF.

This clonotype showed up just a few times. The chain joins TRBV6-1 to TRBJ1-4; 7 nucleotides line up with TRBD1. Unmatched junction bases numbered 5, after V lost 7 bases and J lost 0 bases. Germline V gene lookup returns CDR1 MNHNS and CDR2 SASEGT. The CDR3 extends over 15 amino acids. CDR3 in DNA: TGTGCCAGCAAAGATGGGACAGCAACTAATGAAAAACTGTTTTTT. Translation gives CASKDGTATNEKLFF.

This clonotype was found a few times. As DNA, the CDR3 is TGTGCCAGCAGTTTTGGGACAGGGGACCTAAGCAATCAGCCCCAGCATTTT. This encodes CASSFGTGDLSNQPQHF. J is TRBJ1-5 and V is TRBV12-3 or TRBV12-4, with 10 bases lining up with TRBD1. This CDR3 region has 17 residues. The ends lost 3 bases at V and 1 base at J; junction bases unmatched: 6.

This clonotype was detected only a few times. V is TRBV15 and J is TRBJ2-7, with D tentatively TRBD1 or TRBD2 (5 bases each). Looked up from germline, CDR1 is LNHNV and CDR2 is YYDKDF (reference sequence). This CDR3 is built from 15 residues. Trimming cost V 0 bases and J 0 bases, with 9 bases left between them. The CDR3 sequence: CATSRETRGSYEQYF. The DNA of the CDR3 is TGTGCCACCAGCAGAGAGACGAGGGGCTCCTACGAGCAGTACTTC.

The table lists this clonotype with many counts. The chain has TRBV4-1 and TRBJ2-1; no reliable D call. CDR1 MGHRA and CDR2 YSYEKL come from the germline V gene. The CDR3 consists of 12 residues. The V end lost 6 bases, the J end lost 5 bases, and 8 bases lay between the germline ends. For the CDR3, the DNA is TGCGCCAGCAGTCGCGGAGACAATGAGCAGTTCTTC. It is translated as CASSRGDNEQFF.

In this sample, this clonotype turned up many times. This sequence joins TRBV11-2 and TRBJ2-1; D ambiguous. V lost 1 base and J 4 bases, leaving 8 bases between the germline ends. The germline V gene encodes CDR1 SGHAT and CDR2 FQNNGV. The CDR3 covers 14 residues. The CDR3 reads CASSLGQRYNEQFF. The CDR3 DNA reads TGTGCCAGCAGCTTAGGACAACGTTACAATGAGCAGTTCTTC.

The V call is TRBV15, the J call TRBJ2-7; possibly TRBD1 or TRBD2 for D (5 bases each). The CDR3 length is 14 residues. Germline lookup yields CDR1 LNHNV and CDR2 YYDKDF (reference sequence). V was pared by 1 base and J by 2 bases, with 9 bases between. The CDR3 reads CATSRAGGAYEQYF. The CDR3 bases are TGTGCCACCAGCAGAGCTGGGGGAGCCTACGAGCAGTACTTC.

Ten or more counts support this clonotype. The CDR3 loop is CASSLGGQRNQPQHF. The DNA for the CDR3 is TGTGCCAGCAGTTTAGGGGGACAACGCAATCAGCCCCAGCATTTT. The rearrangement joins TRBV12-3 or TRBV12-4 to TRBJ1-5; the D gene is possibly TRBD1 (6 bases). The ends were cut back, 1 base at V and 2 bases at J, with 9 bases in the middle. The CDR3 is 15 amino acids.

This chain connects TRBV30 to TRBJ2-7; D remains unclear. CDR1 is GTSNPN, CDR2 SVGIG, per germline (reference sequence). The V end was cut by 2 bases, the J end by 3 bases, with 5 bases between. This CDR3 is 11 amino acids long. CDR3 sequence reads: CAWSSLYEQYF. As DNA, the CDR3 is TGTGCCTGGAGTTCCCTCTACGAGCAGTACTTC. Full variable domain (rest looked up from reference TRBV30 and TRBJ2-7): SQTIHQWPATLVQPVGSPLSLECTVEGTSNPNLYWYRQAAGRGLQLLFYSVGIGQISSEVPQNLSASRPQDRQFILSSKKLLLSDSGFYLCAWSSLYEQYFGPGTRLTVT.

The sample holds many counts of this clonotype. The V and J genes are TRBV20-1 and TRBJ2-2; TRBD1 or TRBD2 may be the D gene (6 bases each). In germline, CDR1 is DFQATT, CDR2 SNEGSKA (reference sequence). The CDR3 runs to 15 residues. The V end lost 3 bases, the J end lost 3 bases, and 14 bases lay between the germline ends. The CDR3 reads CSAREGGLHTGELFF. DNA of the CDR3: TGCAGTGCTAGGGAGGGGGGCTTGCACACCGGGGAGCTGTTTTTT.

Only a few counts were recorded for this clonotype. The gene calls are TRBV20-1 and TRBJ2-1; maybe TRBD2 (7 bases). Germline V gene data show CDR1 as DFQATT and CDR2 as SNEGSKA (reference sequence). V was clipped by 6 bases and J by 9 bases, with 33 bases between them. The CDR3 totals 18 residues. The CDR3 region has the DNA TGCAGTGCGCACAAACTCAAACAGGGACCGGGACTAACGGCTGAGCAGTTCTTC. Its protein product is CSAHKLKQGPGLTAEQFF.

This clonotype has ten or more counts. This chain joins TRBV2 and TRBJ2-3; D may correspond to TRBD1 or TRBD2 (5 bases each). From germline, CDR1 is SNHLY and CDR2 FYNNEI. CDR3 size: 16 residues. The V end was cut by 5 bases, the J end by 1 base, with 16 bases between. The CDR3 nucleotides read TGTGCCAGCAGTAAAGGTGGGGGAGTCGGCACAGATACGCAGTATTTT. It codes for CASSKGGGVGTDTQYF. Filled out from reference TRBV2 and TRBJ2-3, the complete variable domain reads EPEVTQTPSHQVTQMGQEVILRCVPISNHLYFYWYRQILGQKVEFLVSFYNNEISEKSEIFDDQFSVERPDGSNFTLKIRSTKLEDSAMYFCASSKGGGVGTDTQYFGPGTRLTVL.

This clonotype was counted many times. The J gene is TRBJ1-1, the V gene TRBV2; no firm D call. CDR3 length: 14 amino acids. Looked up from germline, CDR1 is SNHLY and CDR2 is FYNNEI. V was trimmed by 6 bases and J by 5 bases, leaving 16 bases between them. The CDR3 sequence is CASRLVKAATEAFF. CDR3 nucleotides: TGTGCCAGCAGACTTGTTAAGGCGGCAACTGAAGCTTTCTTT.

CDR3 DNA: TGTGCCAGCAGCTTGGGTCATGATGGAAACACCATATATTTT. The encoded protein is CASSLGHDGNTIYF. This sequence joins TRBV7-2 and TRBJ1-3, with D hard to call. This CDR3 has 14 residues. Germline CDR1 and CDR2: SGHTA and FQGNSA. V was pared by 3 bases and J by 3 bases, with 9 bases between.

This clonotype was counted ten times or more. V gene TRBV12-3 or TRBV12-4 combines with J gene TRBJ1-1; D possibly corresponds to TRBD1 (5 bases). This CDR3 has 16 residues. With 1 base removed from V and 6 bases from J, the gap between germline ends came to 18 bases. The CDR3 bases are TGTGCCAGCAGTTTAGTCCACTCATTAGTAGGGGCTGAAGCTTTCTTT. Amino acid sequence: CASSLVHSLVGAEAFF.

J is TRBJ2-3 and V is TRBV6-2 or TRBV6-3; perhaps TRBD1 as D (6 bases). This CDR3 is built from 13 residues. Germline CDR1 is MNHEY and CDR2 is SVGEGT. Trimming took off 2 bases at V and 6 bases at J, with 9 bases between the two ends. CDR3 nucleotides: TGTGCCAGCAGTTACCAGGGGCGGGATACGCAGTATTTT. Translated, it gives CASSYQGRDTQYF.

Ten or more counts support this clonotype. This chain uses TRBV19 with TRBJ2-7, with 10 bases lining up with TRBD1. V shed 1 base, J shed 2 bases, and the junction held 5 bases outside the gene matches. Germline assignment: CDR1 LNHDA and CDR2 SQIVND (reference sequence). This CDR3 contains 16 residues. CDR3 nucleotides: TGTGCCAGTAGTATAGCACACGGGACAGGGGCCTACGAGCAGTACTTC. It encodes CASSIAHGTGAYEQYF.

This clonotype was seen a handful of times. This chain connects TRBV4-3 to TRBJ2-7, with TRBD2 as a possible D gene (5 bases). The CDR3 totals 15 residues. Germline V gene lookup returns CDR1 LGHNA and CDR2 YSLEER. Trimming removed 0 bases at V and 0 bases at J, with 9 bases between. This CDR3 reads CASSQEQRSSYEQYF. CDR3 coding DNA: TGCGCCAGCAGCCAAGAGCAGCGGAGCTCCTACGAGCAGTACTTC.

J is TRBJ2-7 and V is TRBV30, with D perhaps matching TRBD2 (5 bases). V was shortened by 0 bases and J by 9 bases, with 15 bases between the two germline ends. The V gene's germline CDR1 is GTSNPN and CDR2 SVGIG (reference sequence). The CDR3 totals 13 residues. CDR3 loop: CAWSVVPGTGQYF. As DNA, the CDR3 is TGTGCCTGGAGTGTAGTTCCGGGAACCGGGCAGTACTTC. Filled out from reference TRBV30 and TRBJ2-7, the complete variable domain reads SQTIHQWPATLVQPVGSPLSLECTVEGTSNPNLYWYRQAAGRGLQLLFYSVGIGQISSEVPQNLSASRPQDRQFILSSKKLLLSDSGFYLCAWSVVPGTGQYFGPGTRLTVT.

The chain couples TRBV19 to TRBJ1-4; 7 positions match TRBD1. The trim removed 5 bases at V and 11 bases at J, leaving 11 bases unmatched. CDR3 length: 14 amino acids. Germline assignment: CDR1 LNHDA and CDR2 SQIVND (reference sequence). CDR3 loop: CASSPRDSLWKLFF. CDR3 coding DNA: TGTGCCAGTAGTCCCCGGGACAGCCTTTGGAAACTGTTTTTT.

This clonotype has ten or more counts. The V and J genes are TRBV12-3 or TRBV12-4 and TRBJ2-3; possible D gene TRBD1, 5 bases. Trimming left V 0 bases short and J 5 bases short, with 12 bases between. There are 15 residues in the CDR3. The CDR3 loop reads CASSLAPRVRDTQYF. Here the CDR3 DNA reads TGTGCCAGCAGTTTAGCGCCCAGGGTGAGAGATACGCAGTATTTT.